One and the same sample provided the 21 T cell receptor beta chains below, sequenced in a study of blood T cell repertoires in COVID-19. Produced via immunoSEQ multiplex PCR; TCRdb's table is partial and in-frame only. The data show over 150,000 clones, with around 84% seen just once and approximately 1.8% held by the top ten. Sequenced sample: peripheral blood. The origin of the receptors is a man aged 80 or over with acute or convalescent COVID-19.

This clone showed up just a few times. The junction and the germline gene differ at one end; a read error may be behind it. The chain employs TRBV7-7 and TRBJ2-1, with D perhaps matching TRBD1 (7 bases). In germline, CDR1 is SSHAT, CDR2 FNYEAQ (reference sequence). CDR3 length: 15 residues. CDR3: CASSLAVGTDNEQFF. The CDR3, as DNA: TGTGCTAGCAGCTTAGCGGTCGGGACAGACAATGAGCAGTTCTTC.

This chain joins TRBV29-1 and TRBJ2-2, with a weak D call TRBD2 (7 bases). V was shortened by 4 bases and J by 0 bases, with 18 bases between the two germline ends. CDR3 length: 17 amino acids. Germline loops: CDR1 SQVTM, CDR2 ANQGSEA. The DNA for the CDR3 is TGCAGCGTTGTCAACCCGGGGGGACAATCGAACACCGGGGAGCTGTTTTTT. As protein: CSVVNPGGQSNTGELFF.

This clone was counted once. The rearrangement joins TRBV6-1 to TRBJ2-7, with TRBD2 matching over 8 bases. There are 16 residues in the CDR3. Germline loops: CDR1 MNHNS, CDR2 SASEGT. After removal of 0 bases from V and 0 bases from J, the junction contained 4 bases not matched to a gene. CDR3 nucleotide sequence: TGTGCCAGCAGTGAAGCAGGCGGGGGGTTCTCCTACGAGCAGTACGTC. It codes for CASSEAGGGFSYEQYV.

The rearrangement links TRBV6-6 to TRBJ1-1, with 7 bases lining up with TRBD1. The V gene's germline CDR1 is MNHNY and CDR2 SVGAGI (reference sequence). Trimming removed 2 bases from V and 2 bases from J; junction bases left unmatched: 2. The CDR3 spans 14 residues. The CDR3 nucleotides read TGTGCCAGCAGTTACCGACAGGGTAACACTGAAGCTTTCTTT. Protein: CASSYRQGNTEAFF.

This clone has a single count. This rearrangement joins TRBV12-3 or TRBV12-4 to TRBJ2-1; D is uncertain. Trimming stripped 2 bases from V and 3 bases from J, with 5 bases between. CDR3 length equals 13 residues. CDR3 nucleotide sequence: TGTGCCAGCAGTTTAACGAGCTACAATGAGCAGTTCTTC. As protein: CASSLTSYNEQFF.

There are a few counts of this clone. This chain links TRBV6-5 with TRBJ2-3; weak D call: TRBD1 (5 bases). V was shortened by 8 bases and J by 6 bases, with 12 bases between the two germline ends. The CDR3 length is 12 residues. Germline V gene sequence: CDR1 MNHEY, CDR2 SVGAGI. The CDR3 coding sequence is TGTGCCAGCGGGCAGGGAACCGATACGCAGTATTTT. Translation gives CASGQGTDTQYF.

The chain joins TRBV5-1 to TRBJ1-2; 9 nucleotides align to TRBD1. CDR3 length: 15 residues. Germline V gene data show CDR1 as SGHRS and CDR2 as YFSETQ. Trimming cost V 5 bases and J 9 bases; bases outside gene matches: 14. Here the CDR3 reads CASSPNQQGAGSYTF. In DNA, the CDR3 is TGCGCCAGCAGTCCAAACCAACAGGGGGCTGGGAGCTACACCTTC.

This clone was counted only a few times. This chain links TRBV5-4 with TRBJ1-2, with 10 bases matching TRBD1. The CDR3 has 15 residues. In germline, CDR1 is SGHNT, CDR2 YYREEE (reference sequence). Germline trimming cut 5 bases from V and 7 bases from J; bases unmatched to any gene: 11. DNA for the CDR3: TGTGCCAGCAGTCAACGACAGGGGGCCTGGGTTGGCTACACCTTC. Translating it yields CASSQRQGAWVGYTF.

The genes are TRBV24-1 and TRBJ2-3; 9 nucleotides match TRBD2. The CDR3 spans 17 residues. CDR1 KGHDR and CDR2 SFDVKD come from the germline V gene. Trimming took 6 bases from V and 3 from J; bases not matched to a gene: 12. The CDR3 region is CATSPPPGLALTDTQYF. CDR3 nucleotide sequence: TGTGCCACCAGTCCGCCGCCGGGACTAGCCCTTACAGATACGCAGTATTTT.

The chain uses TRBV5-5 and TRBJ2-2, with 7 bases fitting TRBD1. The CDR3 totals 13 residues. Germline CDR1 is SGHKS and CDR2 is YYEKEE (reference sequence). V shed 7 bases, J shed 5 bases, and the junction held 5 bases outside the gene matches. CDR3 region: CASRRQGTGELFF. CDR3 in DNA: TGTGCCAGCCGGAGACAGGGAACCGGGGAGCTGTTTTTT.

The chain combines TRBV5-1 with TRBJ1-2; 9 bases map to TRBD1. This CDR3 is 16 amino acids long. V lost 4 bases and J lost 8; bases outside the gene matches: 15. In germline, CDR1 is SGHRS, CDR2 YFSETQ. The CDR3 sequence is CASSPSTGGAGLGYTF. CDR3 sequence (DNA): TGCGCCAGCAGCCCGTCGACAGGGGGGGCCGGTCTCGGCTACACCTTC.

The rearrangement uses TRBV19 and TRBJ1-1, with 10 bases fitting TRBD1. V gave up 5 bases and J gave up 5 bases; unmatched junction bases: 5. The CDR3 has 14 residues. Germline CDR1 reads LNHDA; CDR2 reads SQIVND (reference sequence). The CDR3 loop reads CASSPDRGWTEAFF. The DNA for the CDR3 is TGTGCCAGTAGTCCGGACAGGGGGTGGACTGAAGCTTTCTTT. The full variable domain, completed using reference TRBV19 and TRBJ1-1, is DGGITQSPKYLFRKEGQNVTLSCEQNLNHDAMYWYRQDPGQGLRLIYYSQIVNDFQKGDIAEGYSVSREKKESFPLTVTSAQKNPTAFYLCASSPDRGWTEAFFGQGTRLTVV.

This clone was detected only once. This chain uses TRBV7-6 with TRBJ2-7, with 7 nucleotides matching TRBD1. The junction had 7 bases not matched to a gene; V was cut back by 4 bases and J by 7 bases. This CDR3 spans 13 amino acids. Germline CDR1 is SGHVS and CDR2 is FNYEAQ. In DNA form, the CDR3 reads TGTGCCAGCAGCTCCGAGATGGACAGGGAGCAGTACGTC. As protein: CASSSEMDREQYV.

This clone was seen just once. The genes are TRBV4-2 and TRBJ2-3, with 12 nucleotides matching TRBD2. CDR1 LGHNA and CDR2 YNFKEQ come from the germline V gene. This CDR3 has 21 amino acids. The V and J ends lost 0 bases and 0 bases, in that order; junction bases with no gene match: 13. The CDR3 region has the DNA TGTGCCAGCAGCCAAGATGGGCTAGCGGGGGGGACCTACTCTAGCACAGATACGCAGTATTTT. Its protein is CASSQDGLAGGTYSSTDTQYF.

V gene TRBV6-2 or TRBV6-3 combines with J gene TRBJ1-5; a weak D match, TRBD1 (6 bases). The CDR3 totals 18 residues. The germline V gene has CDR1 MNHEY and CDR2 SVGEGT. Trimming stripped 6 bases from V and 1 base from J, with 22 bases between. DNA of the CDR3: TGTGCCAGCAGCCACCCTATTTGGACAGCGGGAAGCAATCAGCCCCAGCATTTT. Its translation is CASSHPIWTAGSNQPQHF.

The chain combines TRBV5-1 with TRBJ1-3; D gene uncertain. Germline V gene lookup returns CDR1 SGHRS and CDR2 YFSETQ. V was clipped by 0 bases and J by 9 bases, with 10 bases between them. The CDR3 loop spans 13 amino acids. The DNA of the CDR3 is TGCGCCAGCAGCTTGGACGGTGTTCCCACCATATATTTT. Residues: CASSLDGVPTIYF.

The V and J genes are TRBV5-1 and TRBJ1-4, with 9 positions matching TRBD1. This CDR3 contains 15 residues. The V and J ends lost 1 base and 8 bases, in that order; junction bases with no gene match: 6. The germline gives CDR1 SGHRS, CDR2 YFSETQ. The CDR3 spells CASSLTGTGREKLFF. The CDR3 nucleotides read TGCGCCAGCAGCTTGACCGGGACAGGGAGGGAAAAACTGTTTTTT. The full variable domain, rest sourced from reference TRBV5-1 and TRBJ1-4, is KAGVTQTPRYLIKTRGQQVTLSCSPISGHRSVSWYQQTPGQGLQFLFEYFSETQRNKGNFPGRFSGRQFSNSRSEMNVSTLELGDSALYLCASSLTGTGREKLFFGSGTQLSVL.

The genes are TRBV14 and TRBJ1-1, with D possibly being TRBD1 (5 bases). Germline CDR1 and CDR2: SGHDN and FVKESK. The CDR3 spans 12 residues. DNA for the CDR3: TGTCTCCCCAGGGTGATGAACACTGAAGCTTTCTTT. Translation gives CLPRVMNTEAFF.

The rearrangement links TRBV7-2 to TRBJ2-7; 7 positions agree with TRBD1. Germline V gene lookup returns CDR1 SGHTA and CDR2 FQGNSA. Trimming at V came to 9 bases and at J to 5 bases, leaving 10 bases not matched to a gene. The CDR3 runs 13 residues. CDR3 amino acids: CASKRTGEDEQYF. The CDR3 DNA reads TGTGCCAGTAAGCGAACAGGGGAAGACGAGCAGTACTTC. Together with reference TRBV7-2 and TRBJ2-7, the CDR3 gives the full variable domain: GAGVSQSPSNKVTEKGKDVELRCDPISGHTALYWYRQSLGQGLEFLIYFQGNSAPDKSGLPSDRFSAERTGGSVSTLTIQRTQQEDSAVYLCASKRTGEDEQYFGPGTRLTVT.

The chain carries TRBV12-3 or TRBV12-4 and TRBJ1-5, with TRBD1 identical over 7 bases. The CDR3 spans 13 residues. V was pared by 6 bases and J by 4 bases, with 3 bases of the junction left unmatched. DNA of the CDR3: TGTGCCAGCAGCGGGACAGCGAATCAGCCCCAGCATTTT. Encoded protein: CASSGTANQPQHF.

V usage is TRBV23-1 and J usage is TRBJ2-7; perhaps TRBD1 as D (6 bases). TRBV23-1 is an open reading frame, and its role is uncertain. This CDR3 has 16 amino acids. V lost 4 bases, J lost 0 bases, and 16 bases lay in between. CDR3 amino acids: CASSPTPQGHSYEQYV. The CDR3 nucleotides are TGCGCCAGCAGTCCGACACCTCAGGGGCACTCCTACGAGCAGTACGTC.